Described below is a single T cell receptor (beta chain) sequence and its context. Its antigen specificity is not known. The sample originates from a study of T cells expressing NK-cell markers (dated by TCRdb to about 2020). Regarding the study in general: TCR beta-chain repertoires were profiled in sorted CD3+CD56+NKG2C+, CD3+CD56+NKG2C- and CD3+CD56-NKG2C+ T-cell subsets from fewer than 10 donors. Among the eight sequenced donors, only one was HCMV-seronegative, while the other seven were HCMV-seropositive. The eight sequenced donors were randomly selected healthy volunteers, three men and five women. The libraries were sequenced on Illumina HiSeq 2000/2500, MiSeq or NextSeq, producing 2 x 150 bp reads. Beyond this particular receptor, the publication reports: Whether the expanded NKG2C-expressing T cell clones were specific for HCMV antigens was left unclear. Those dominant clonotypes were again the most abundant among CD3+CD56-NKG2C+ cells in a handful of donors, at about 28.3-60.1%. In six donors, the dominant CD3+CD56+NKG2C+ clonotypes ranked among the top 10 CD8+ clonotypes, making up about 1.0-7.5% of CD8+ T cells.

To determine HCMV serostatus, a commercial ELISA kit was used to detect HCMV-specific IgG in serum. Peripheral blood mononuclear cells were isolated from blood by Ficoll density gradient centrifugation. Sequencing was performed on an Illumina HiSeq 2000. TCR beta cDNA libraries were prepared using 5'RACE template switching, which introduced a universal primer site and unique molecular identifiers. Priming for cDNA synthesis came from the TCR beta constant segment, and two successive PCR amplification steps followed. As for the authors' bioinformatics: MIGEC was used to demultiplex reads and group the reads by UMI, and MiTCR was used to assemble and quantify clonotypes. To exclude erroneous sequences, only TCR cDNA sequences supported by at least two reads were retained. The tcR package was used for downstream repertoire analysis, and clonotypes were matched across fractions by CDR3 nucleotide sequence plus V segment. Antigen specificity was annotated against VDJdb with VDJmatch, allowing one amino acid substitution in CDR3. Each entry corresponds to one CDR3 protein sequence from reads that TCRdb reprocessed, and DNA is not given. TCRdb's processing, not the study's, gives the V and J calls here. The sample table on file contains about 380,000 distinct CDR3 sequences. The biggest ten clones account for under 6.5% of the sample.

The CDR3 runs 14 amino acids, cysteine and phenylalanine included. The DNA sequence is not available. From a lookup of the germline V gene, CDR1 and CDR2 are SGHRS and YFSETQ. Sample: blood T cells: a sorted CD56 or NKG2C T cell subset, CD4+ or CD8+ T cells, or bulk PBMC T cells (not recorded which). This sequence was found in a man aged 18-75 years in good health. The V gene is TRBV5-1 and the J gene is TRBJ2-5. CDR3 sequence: CASSSRPDTGTQYF.